The T cell receptor beta chain under discussion was sequenced for a study of Graves' ophthalmopathy and Graves' hyperthyroidism (dated by TCRdb to 2017 to 2018). About the investigation overall: Peripheral blood samples were taken at the time of initial diagnosis, before any treatment was given. The 80 to 100 discovery patients were randomly divided into training and test sets at a 7:3 ratio. To tell Graves' ophthalmopathy apart from Graves' hyperthyroidism, and to predict which patients would progress to ophthalmopathy, the study relied on TCR beta repertoire signatures. An independent validation cohort comprised 18 hyperthyroidism patients and over 15 patients who later progressed from hyperthyroidism to ophthalmopathy. In roughly six hyperthyroidism patients, the T-cell repertoire of thyroid tissue was compared with the T-cell repertoire of blood. To explore V-J signatures distinguishing ophthalmopathy from hyperthyroidism, a discovery set of 100 patients (43 ophthalmopathy, some 55 stable hyperthyroidism) was enrolled. In total, around 140 blood samples were TCR-sequenced: 43 ophthalmopathy, 80 or so hyperthyroidism and roughly 17 hyperthyroidism-to-ophthalmopathy patients. Once sampling was done, hyperthyroidism patients were given methimazole at a starting dose of 30 mg daily, while ophthalmopathy patients were given high-dose intravenous methylprednisolone. What the authors observed across the whole study: Among expanded thyroid clonotypes with frequency above 0.001, most also showed up in blood, which suggests that blood repertoires may reflect the thyroid immune response. No statistical method was used to set the sample size in advance, and the investigators knew which group each participant was assigned to. In validation, the model predicted ophthalmopathy progression with 70.59% sensitivity and approximately 75% specificity; eleven to twelve predicted patients were CT-confirmed with GO in a median of approximately 6.5 months. The 13-signature model separated ophthalmopathy from stable hyperthyroidism with around 90% sensitivity and about 81% specificity in cross-validation, and 80%/75% in the test set.

CDR1 SGHRS and CDR2 YFSETQ were looked up in the germline V gene. Taken from cysteine to phenylalanine, the CDR3 has 13 residues. Only the CDR3 DNA is retained, 39 bases long and in frame from the first base. V is shortened by 4 bases, J by 9 bases, and the region joining them spans 17 bases. For repertoire sequencing, TCR beta CDR3 regions were amplified from RNA transcripts. The first round was an RT-PCR using HTBI primers with the Qiagen OneStep RT-PCR kit, and this first round was followed by a second-round multiplex PCR, then size selection and purification. Libraries were sequenced paired-end with 100 bp reads on an Illumina HiSeq2000. As for how the authors treated the data: SOAPnuke was used for read processing, and reads with adapters, uncalled bases, a mean Phred below 15, or no exact constant-primer or identifier match were discarded. COPE v1.2.5 was used to merge high-quality paired reads. Clonotypes were defined as unique nucleotide sequences and were aligned to IMGT TRB V, D and J references using MiTCR v1.1. The analysis was limited to V-J combinations with a frequency above 0.0001, which together covered 98% to 99.2% of repertoires. A TCR clonal expansion and chaos score per V-J combination was defined as the ratio of F50 clonal expansion to chaos observed in the TCRdist matrix. Welch's t-statistics and random forest were used to narrow the features down to more than 10 V-J combinations, which were then fed into a naive Bayes classifier. The Morisita-Horn index was used to measure how similar the thyroid and blood repertoires were. Using fastp at Q25 and MiXCR, TCRdb reprocessed the public reads and kept productive beta chains. Merged by CDR3 protein, the rows form single entries marked with the most common genes and DNA. For this entry, the V and J calls and clone size follow TCRdb and not the study's own pipeline. Here the sample has 200,000 to 250,000 distinct CDR3 sequences; 20% to 25% occur a single time. The ten largest clones add up to 43% of the sample.

The ophthalmopathy patients had moderately to severely active disease, with a Clinical Activity Score of 3 or higher, a NOSPECS grade of 4 or higher, and a disease duration of less than 3 months. Patients with other autoimmune diseases, uncontrolled infections, pregnancy or lactation were excluded from the study. Diagnosis was based on clinical symptoms, serum thyroxine, TRAb, thyroid ultrasound and orbital computed tomography. Using Ficoll-Paque density gradient centrifugation, PBMCs were isolated from about 9.2 ml of fresh peripheral blood. Total RNA was extracted using Trizol reagent, and RNA quality was checked on an Agilent 2100 Bioanalyzer. This clonotype has just a few counts. Its antigen is currently not known. Per-base quality was not reported, and no clone a single base away is much larger than it.

The rearranged chain carries TRBV5-1 and TRBJ2-7; the D segment could be TRBD2, given 6 matching bases. This TCR was recovered from a woman in her fifties or sixties with Graves' ophthalmopathy. Donor details come from another sample of the same person, matched by shared clones. The sequenced sample was peripheral blood. The DNA sequence follows: TGCGCCAGCAGCGGGGGGACCGGAGGTGGGCAGTACTTC. This encodes CASSGGTGGGQYF. The full variable domain, with segments outside the CDR3 supplied by the reference TRBV5-1 and TRBJ2-7 proteins, appears as KAGVTQTPRYLIKTRGQQVTLSCSPISGHRSVSWYQQTPGQGLQFLFEYFSETQRNKGNFPGRFSGRQFSNSRSEMNVSTLELGDSALYLCASSGGTGGGQYFGPGTRLTVT.